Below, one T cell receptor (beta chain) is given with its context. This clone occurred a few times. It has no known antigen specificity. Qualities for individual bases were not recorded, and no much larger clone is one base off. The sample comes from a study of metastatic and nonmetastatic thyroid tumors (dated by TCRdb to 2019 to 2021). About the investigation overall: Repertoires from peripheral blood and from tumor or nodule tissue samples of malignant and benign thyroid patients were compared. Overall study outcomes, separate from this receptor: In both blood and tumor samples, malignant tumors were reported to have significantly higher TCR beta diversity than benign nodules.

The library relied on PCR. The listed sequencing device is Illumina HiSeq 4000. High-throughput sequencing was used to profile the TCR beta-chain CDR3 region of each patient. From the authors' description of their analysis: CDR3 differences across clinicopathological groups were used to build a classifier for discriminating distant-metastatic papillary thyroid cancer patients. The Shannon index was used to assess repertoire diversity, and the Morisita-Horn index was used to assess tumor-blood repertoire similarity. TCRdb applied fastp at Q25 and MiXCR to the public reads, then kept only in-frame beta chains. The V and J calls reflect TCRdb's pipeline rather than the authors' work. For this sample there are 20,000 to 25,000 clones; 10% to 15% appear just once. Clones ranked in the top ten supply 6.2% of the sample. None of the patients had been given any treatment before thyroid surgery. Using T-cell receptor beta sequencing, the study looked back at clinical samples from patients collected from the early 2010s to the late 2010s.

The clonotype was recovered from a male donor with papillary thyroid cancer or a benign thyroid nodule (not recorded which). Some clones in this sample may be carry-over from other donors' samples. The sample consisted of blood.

The CDR3 has the sequence CASRPGLAGAHEQFF. The DNA sequence reads TGTGCCAGCAGGCCTGGACTAGCGGGAGCGCATGAGCAGTTCTTC. This receptor chain uses TRBV6-1 and TRBJ2-1; TRBD2 lines up with 13 middle nucleotides. For this chain, trimming is 6 bases at the V end and 8 bases at the J end, and the number of junction bases without a gene match is 7. Taken from the germline V gene, the CDR1 and CDR2 loops are MNHNS and SASEGT. The CDR3 contains 15 residues, cysteine and phenylalanine counted. CDR3 DNA only is kept here, 45 bases in frame from base 1.